This entry features one T cell receptor (beta chain) sequence. Its antigen is not identified. CDR3 size: 12 residues. V was shortened by 2 bases and J by 3 bases, with 5 bases between the two germline ends. Looked up from germline, CDR1 is KGHSH and CDR2 is LQKENI. The assay was run at deep level. The data were produced by immunoSEQ multiplex PCR, yet TCRdb's version contains in-frame clones alone and is incomplete. The repertoire holds approximately 97,000 clones, with around two thirds as singletons. Recent vaccinations or acute infections were absent in the healthy HIV-negative adult donors. CD8 memory pooled CD45RO+ cells and CCR7-negative CD45RA+ TemRA cells. This sample was included in a study of shared clonotypes between healthy human individuals. Study results and limitations: Having only a few donors restricted how much genetic and exposure-history diversity was captured.

The genes are TRBV18 and TRBJ2-7; tentative D call: TRBD2 (5 bases). The source is a man aged 25 to 40 in good health. The sequenced sample consisted of memory CD8+ T cells sorted from blood. As to subset: CD45RO+ cells pooled with CCR7-negative TemRA cells. For the CDR3, the DNA is TGTGCCAGCTCACCAGGACTCTACGAGCAGTACTTC. It yields the protein CASSPGLYEQYF.